The 13 T cell receptor beta chains below come from one sample, sequenced in a study of T-cell reconstitution after alpha-beta-depleted transplantation in children. Molecular barcoding with unique molecular identifiers was used for the TCRbeta library. TCRdb reanalysed the PCR reads using MiXCR and keeps one entry per CDR3 protein. The table lists 450,000 to 550,000 distinct CDR3 sequences, 10% to 12% of them singletons. Sequencing used PBMCs, mostly from graft donor cells, obtained 180 days after TCRalphabeta/CD19-depleted stem cell transplant. All receptors derive from a female patient younger than 10 who had a stem cell transplant for aplastic anemia, so the T cells may come from the graft donor.

The chain links TRBV7-9 to TRBJ2-7; 9 nucleotides agree with TRBD1. Per germline, CDR1 SEHNR and CDR2 FQNEAQ (reference sequence). CDR3 size: 16 residues. V shed 3 bases, J shed 3 bases, and the junction held 9 bases outside the gene matches. This CDR3 reads CASSFPPGQGGYEQYF. The CDR3 DNA sequence: TGTGCCAGCAGCTTCCCTCCGGGACAGGGTGGCTACGAGCAGTACTTC.

This clonotype was recorded at least ten times. The chain links TRBV28 to TRBJ2-7; maybe TRBD1 (6 bases). The germline gives CDR1 MDHEN, CDR2 SYDVKM. The CDR3 length is 16 residues. V was clipped by 3 bases and J by 3 bases, with 18 bases between them. CDR3 DNA: TGTGCCAGCAGTTTTGGACAGTTTCCTTTATACTACGAGCAGTACGTC. Protein sequence: CASSFGQFPLYYEQYV.

This clonotype was seen a few times. The genes are TRBV12-3 or TRBV12-4 and TRBJ2-7, with 16 bases aligning to TRBD2. This CDR3 has 18 amino acids. V lost 6 bases, J lost 2 bases, and 10 bases stayed unmatched. CDR3 sequence (DNA): TGTGCCAGCAGCCCCCGAGGCGGGACTAGCGGGAGGGCCTACGAGCAGTACTTC. Translating it yields CASSPRGGTSGRAYEQYF.

The rearrangement links TRBV20-1 to TRBJ2-1; TRBD2 might be the D (5 bases). V was trimmed by 0 bases and J by 1 base, leaving 10 bases between them. The CDR3 runs 15 residues. Looked up from germline, CDR1 is DFQATT and CDR2 is SNEGSKA (reference sequence). The CDR3, as DNA: TGCAGTGCTAGAGATGAGGGCCTATCCTACAATGAGCAGTTCTTC. Translation: CSARDEGLSYNEQFF.

This clonotype was picked up many times. The V gene is TRBV6-1, the J gene TRBJ1-4; D uncertain. The germline V gene has CDR1 MNHNS and CDR2 SASEGT. The germline V and J ends were trimmed by 6 bases and 0 bases, with 11 bases remaining between them. The CDR3 loop spans 15 amino acids. The CDR3 here is CASRLTVATNEKLFF. The CDR3 DNA reads TGTGCCAGCAGACTAACAGTTGCAACTAATGAAAAACTGTTTTTT.

This clonotype came up many times. The chain uses TRBV28 and TRBJ2-7; D ambiguous. Germline CDR1 MDHEN, CDR2 SYDVKM. The CDR3 runs 14 residues. Trimming took off 2 bases at V and 5 bases at J, with 13 bases between the two ends. The CDR3 DNA is TGTGCCAGCAGTTTACCCCCCTCGAAGAACGAGCAGTACTTC. This codes for CASSLPPSKNEQYF.

This clonotype showed up many times. This rearrangement joins TRBV27 to TRBJ2-5, with D unresolved. Trimming pared 5 bases from V and 5 bases from J, leaving 12 bases between. The CDR3 is made up of 13 amino acids. The V gene's germline CDR1 is MNHEY and CDR2 SMNVEV (reference sequence). The CDR3 coding sequence is TGTGCCAGCAGTCCCCTACTTTGGGAGACCCAGTACTTC. It codes for CASSPLLWETQYF.

This clonotype has only a few counts. V and J are TRBV5-1 and TRBJ2-3, with 9 nucleotides matching TRBD2. Losses at the gene ends were 3 bases for V and 3 bases for J; bases not matched to a gene: 11. The V gene's germline CDR1 is SGHRS and CDR2 YFSETQ. The CDR3 is 17 amino acids. CDR3 DNA: TGCGCCAGCAGCTCCTCTTCTAGCGGGAAAAGAACAGATACGCAGTATTTT. Protein: CASSSSSSGKRTDTQYF.

This clonotype appeared a single time. The chain joins TRBV7-8 to TRBJ1-5, with 9 nucleotides matching TRBD1. Germline CDR1 and CDR2: SGHVS and FQNEAQ. V lost 5 bases to trimming and J lost 3 bases; unmatched junction nucleotides: 14. The CDR3 contains 18 residues. The CDR3 reads CASSLLQSRTGVNQPQHF. CDR3 nucleotide sequence: TGTGCCAGCAGCCTCCTCCAGTCACGGACAGGGGTCAATCAGCCCCAGCATTTT.

V is TRBV19 and J is TRBJ2-1, with 11 bases aligning to TRBD1. The germline V gene encodes CDR1 LNHDA and CDR2 SQIVND (reference sequence). V lost 7 bases to trimming and J lost 5 bases; unmatched junction nucleotides: 7. This CDR3 contains 15 residues. CDR3 protein: CASKGDRGANNEQFF. The CDR3, as DNA: TGTGCCAGTAAGGGGGACAGGGGGGCAAACAATGAGCAGTTCTTC. Together with reference TRBV19 and TRBJ2-1, the CDR3 gives the full variable domain: DGGITQSPKYLFRKEGQNVTLSCEQNLNHDAMYWYRQDPGQGLRLIYYSQIVNDFQKGDIAEGYSVSREKKESFPLTVTSAQKNPTAFYLCASKGDRGANNEQFFGPGTRLTVL.

This chain connects TRBV6-5 to TRBJ2-3; the match to TRBD1 covers 10 bases. The J segment lost 0 bases and the V segment lost 2 bases, leaving 11 bases of the junction unmatched. This CDR3 has 19 amino acids. Germline values: CDR1 MNHEY, CDR2 SVGAGI. CDR3 sequence (DNA): TGTGCCAGCAGTTACAGGACAGGGGGATTTTCCCCTAGCACAGATACGCAGTATTTT. It encodes CASSYRTGGFSPSTDTQYF.

The chain combines TRBV5-1 with TRBJ2-1; no firm D call. Germline values: CDR1 SGHRS, CDR2 YFSETQ. V lost 0 bases, J lost 8 bases, and 15 bases lay in between. CDR3 length: 15 residues. Here the CDR3 DNA reads TGCGCCAGCAGCTTGGAGCTGTTTGGGCAGCATGAGCAGTTCTTC. Protein: CASSLELFGQHEQFF.

The table lists this clonotype with a few counts. The rearrangement links TRBV7-2 to TRBJ2-3; D gene uncertain. CDR3 length: 14 residues. Germline-derived CDR1 and CDR2 are SGHTA and FQGNSA. V dropped 3 bases and J dropped 0 bases, with 7 bases sitting between them. CDR3 region: CASSLPVSTDTQYF. CDR3 bases: TGTGCCAGCAGCTTGCCGGTTAGCACAGATACGCAGTATTTT.